This T cell receptor (beta chain) came from a study of cytomegalovirus exposure and HLA in healthy donors. On this clone itself: Its specificity is unknown.

The CDR3 loop spans 15 amino acids. The germline V gene encodes CDR1 SNHLY and CDR2 FYNNEI. V lost 3 bases and J lost 2; bases outside the gene matches: 4. Use of 60 Vbeta and 13 Jbeta primers characterized the PCR. Repertoires were generated with immunoSEQ multiplex PCR, while TCRdb's copy carries only in-frame clones and drops some. In the table there are about 93,000 clones, approximately 80% of which are singletons. Study-wide points: As a later analysis revealed, most CMV-associated TCR beta chains appeared HLA-restricted. In an earlier analysis, about 87% or about 30%: the productive usage of most TCR beta V segments. With high specificity and sensitivity, the classifier reportedly diagnosed cytomegalovirus status. The study reported that TCR beta sequences accurately predicted HLA-A and HLA-B alleles in most subjects.

The specimen sequenced was PBMCs. V gene TRBV2 combines with J gene TRBJ2-4; 7 bases fit TRBD1. This TCR was sampled from a man aged 50 or older in good health and CMV-seronegative. The CDR3 region has the DNA TGTGCCAGCAGTGAGACAGGGCCTACCAAAAACATTCAGTACTTC. Encoded protein: CASSETGPTKNIQYF.